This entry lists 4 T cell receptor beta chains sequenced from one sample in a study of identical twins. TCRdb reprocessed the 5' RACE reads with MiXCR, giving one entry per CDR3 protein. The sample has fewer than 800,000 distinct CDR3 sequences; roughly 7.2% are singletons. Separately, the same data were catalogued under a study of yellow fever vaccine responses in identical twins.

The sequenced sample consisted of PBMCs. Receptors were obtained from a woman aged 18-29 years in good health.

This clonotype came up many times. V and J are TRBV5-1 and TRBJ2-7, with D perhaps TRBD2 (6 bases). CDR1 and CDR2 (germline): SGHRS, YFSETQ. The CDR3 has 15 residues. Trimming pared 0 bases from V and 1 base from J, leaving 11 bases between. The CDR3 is CASSLAWGESYEQYF. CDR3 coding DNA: TGCGCCAGCAGCTTGGCCTGGGGGGAATCCTACGAGCAGTACTTC.

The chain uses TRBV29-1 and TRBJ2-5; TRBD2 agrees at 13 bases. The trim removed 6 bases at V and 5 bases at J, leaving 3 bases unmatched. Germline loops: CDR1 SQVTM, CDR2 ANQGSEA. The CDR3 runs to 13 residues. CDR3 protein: CSVGTSGTETQYF. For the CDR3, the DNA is TGCAGCGTAGGGACTAGCGGGACCGAGACCCAGTACTTC.

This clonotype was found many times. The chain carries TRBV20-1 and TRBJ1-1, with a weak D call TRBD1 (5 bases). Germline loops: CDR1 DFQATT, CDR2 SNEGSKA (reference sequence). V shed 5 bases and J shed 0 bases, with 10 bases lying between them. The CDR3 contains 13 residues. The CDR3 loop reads CSAETVMNTEAFF. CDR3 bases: TGCAGTGCTGAGACAGTCATGAACACTGAAGCTTTCTTT.

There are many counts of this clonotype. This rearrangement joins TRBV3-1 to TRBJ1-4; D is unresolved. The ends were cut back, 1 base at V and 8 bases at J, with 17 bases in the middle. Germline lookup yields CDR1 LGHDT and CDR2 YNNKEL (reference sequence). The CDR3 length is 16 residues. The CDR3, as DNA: TGTGCCAGCAGCCAAGGGAAATCACCCAGAGGGGAAAAACTGTTTTTT. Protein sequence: CASSQGKSPRGEKLFF. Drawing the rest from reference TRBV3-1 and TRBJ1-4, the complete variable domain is DTAVSQTPKYLVTQMGNDKSIKCEQNLGHDTMYWYKQDSKKFLKIMFSYNNKELIINETVPNRFSPKSPDKAHLNLHINSLELGDSAVYFCASSQGKSPRGEKLFFGSGTQLSVL.